One sample yielded the 26 T cell receptor beta chains listed below, sequenced in a study of blood T cell repertoires in COVID-19. Using immunoSEQ multiplex PCR, the repertoire was profiled, and TCRdb retains in-frame clones only, with some absent. The sample comprises some 290,000 clones, around 86% of which are singletons, and about 3.6% rests with the top ten. Source material: peripheral blood. The receptors shown here come from a young man with active or convalescent COVID-19.

This chain connects TRBV29-1 to TRBJ1-1; 7 bases fit TRBD1. The CDR3 extends over 13 amino acids. Germline V CDR1 and CDR2: SQVTM, ANQGSEA. Unmatched junction bases numbered 5, after V lost 7 bases and J lost 0 bases. CDR3 protein: CSGVGQMNTEAFF. DNA of the CDR3: TGCAGCGGGGTGGGACAGATGAACACTGAAGCTTTCTTT.

The chain uses TRBV7-6 and TRBJ2-6, with 9 positions matching TRBD2. The CDR3 covers 20 residues. Germline CDR1 is SGHVS and CDR2 is FNYEAQ. J was trimmed by 5 bases and V by 0 bases; bases with no gene match: 14. The CDR3 here is CASSLAGLASGIGRANVLTF. In nucleotides, the CDR3 is TGTGCCAGCAGCTTAGCGGGTTTGGCTAGCGGGATCGGTCGGGCCAACGTCCTGACTTTC.

The rearrangement uses TRBV5-1 and TRBJ2-7; 9 bases agree with TRBD1. J gave up 3 bases and V 2 bases, and 6 bases lay outside the gene matches. The length of the CDR3 is 15 residues. The germline V gene has CDR1 SGHRS and CDR2 YFSETQ. CDR3: CASSLATGGNYEQYF. CDR3 bases: TGCGCCAGCAGCTTAGCGACAGGGGGTAACTACGAGCAGTACTTC.

The chain couples TRBV19 to TRBJ2-3, with a weak D call TRBD2 (6 bases). V was clipped by 4 bases and J by 6 bases, with 17 bases between them. The CDR3 has 15 residues. Germline-derived CDR1 and CDR2 are LNHDA and SQIVND (reference sequence). Here the CDR3 DNA reads TGTGCCAGTAGTAGAGACGGGAGATTGGGGGATACGCAGTATTTT. It is translated as CASSRDGRLGDTQYF. Using reference TRBV19 and TRBJ2-3 for the parts outside the CDR3, the full variable domain is DGGITQSPKYLFRKEGQNVTLSCEQNLNHDAMYWYRQDPGQGLRLIYYSQIVNDFQKGDIAEGYSVSREKKESFPLTVTSAQKNPTAFYLCASSRDGRLGDTQYFGPGTRLTVL.

This sequence joins TRBV6-5 and TRBJ1-4, with D unclear. CDR1 MNHEY and CDR2 SVGAGI come from the germline V gene. The V end lost 6 bases, the J end lost 2 bases, and 10 bases lay between the germline ends. This CDR3 is built from 14 residues. CDR3 loop: CASRASGTNEKLFF. The CDR3 DNA follows: TGTGCCAGCAGGGCTTCGGGGACTAATGAAAAACTGTTTTTT.

The chain uses TRBV5-4 and TRBJ2-5; possible D gene TRBD1, 5 bases. The CDR3 runs to 14 residues. Germline V lookup: CDR1 SGHNT, CDR2 YYREEE (reference sequence). The ends were cut back, 0 bases at V and 0 bases at J, with 6 bases in the middle. Written as DNA, the CDR3 is TGTGCCAGCAGCTTGGTAGGGGACCAAGAGACCCAGTACTTC. This codes for CASSLVGDQETQYF.

This clone was found once. V gene TRBV10-3 combines with J gene TRBJ1-2; weak D call: TRBD1 (5 bases). V was trimmed by 10 bases and J by 2 bases, leaving 14 bases between them. The CDR3 length is 13 residues. CDR1 ENHRY and CDR2 SYGVKD come from the germline V gene. The DNA for the CDR3 is TGTGCCACCCTCCGACAGACCAACTATGGCTACACCTTC. This encodes CATLRQTNYGYTF.

The V and J genes are TRBV21-1 and TRBJ2-7; the listed D gene, TRBD2, was not tested against the DNA. TRBV21-1 is a listed pseudogene. The CDR3 sequence is 14 residues long. This CDR3 reads CAVASFNGSYEQYF. The CDR3 coding sequence is TGTGCCGTCGCATCCTTTAACGGTTCCTACGAGCAGTACTTC.

The rearrangement links TRBV28 to TRBJ1-2; 7 bases agree with TRBD1. Per the germline V gene, CDR1 is MDHEN and CDR2 is SYDVKM. The CDR3 totals 14 residues. Germline trimming cut 8 bases from V and 1 base from J; bases unmatched to any gene: 7. DNA for the CDR3: TGTGCCAGCGTCTCGGGACAGAGTAACTATGGCTACACCTTC. Residues: CASVSGQSNYGYTF.

The rearrangement uses TRBV30 and TRBJ1-1; 9 bases fit TRBD1. The germline V gene encodes CDR1 GTSNPN and CDR2 SVGIG (reference sequence). V lost 7 bases to trimming and J lost 0 bases; unmatched junction nucleotides: 12. This CDR3 is built from 16 residues. CDR3 DNA: TGTGCCTTCATCGTGGGACAGGGAATCATGAACACTGAAGCTTTCTTT. Translation: CAFIVGQGIMNTEAFF.

The V and J genes are TRBV13 and TRBJ1-4; 10 bases line up with TRBD1. CDR1 is PRHDT, CDR2 FYEKMQ, per germline (reference sequence). The CDR3 has 15 amino acids. Trimming cost V 4 bases and J 6 bases; bases outside gene matches: 5. CDR3 in amino acids: CASSSPGTGDEKLFF. CDR3 coding DNA: TGTGCCAGCAGCTCCCCCGGGACAGGGGATGAAAAACTGTTTTTT.

The chain is built from TRBV28 and TRBJ1-3; no firm D call. Germline V gives CDR1 MDHEN, CDR2 SYDVKM. The CDR3 has 20 amino acids. Trimming shortened V by 2 bases and J by 0 bases, and 23 bases separated the two germline ends. The CDR3 region is CASSLSMFRQTSYSGNTIYF. The DNA for the CDR3 is TGTGCCAGCAGTTTAAGTATGTTTCGACAAACATCTTACTCTGGAAACACCATATATTTT.

The chain carries TRBV25-1 and TRBJ2-1; 8 bases agree with TRBD1. The CDR3 is 15 amino acids. Trimming took 6 bases from V and 7 from J; bases not matched to a gene: 11. Germline-derived CDR1 and CDR2 are MGHDK and SYGVNS. The CDR3 region is CASSGQDRGGNEQFF. CDR3 sequence (DNA): TGTGCCAGCAGCGGCCAAGACAGGGGTGGAAATGAGCAGTTCTTC.

The rearrangement joins TRBV19 to TRBJ2-7; no clear D. V lost 2 bases and J lost 2, with 10 bases in between. The CDR3 loop spans 14 amino acids. Germline CDR1 and CDR2: LNHDA and SQIVND (reference sequence). The CDR3 coding sequence is TGTGCCAGTAGTATAATGGCAGGTCCCTACGAGCAGTACTTC. This translates into CASSIMAGPYEQYF.

This chain joins TRBV9 and TRBJ1-1; D remains unclear. Trimming stripped 3 bases from V and 5 bases from J, with 17 bases between. The CDR3 contains 15 residues. From germline, CDR1 is SGDLS and CDR2 YYNGEE. The CDR3 DNA sequence: TGTGCCAGCAGCGAGTCTTATGCGGGCAGTACTGAAGCTTTCTTT. It translates to CASSESYAGSTEAFF.

The chain has TRBV15 and TRBJ1-5, with 8 bases matching TRBD1. The CDR3 is 15 amino acids. CDR1 and CDR2 from the germline V gene are LNHNV and YYDKDF (reference sequence). The ends lost 1 base at V and 6 bases at J; junction bases unmatched: 5. The CDR3 nucleotides are TGTGCCACCAGCAGAGGGGAAACAGGGGGTCAGCCCCAGCATTTT. Translation gives CATSRGETGGQPQHF.

This chain uses TRBV28 with TRBJ2-7; unclear D gene. The CDR3 extends over 12 amino acids. The germline V gene encodes CDR1 MDHEN and CDR2 SYDVKM. The V end was cut by 8 bases, the J end by 4 bases, with 12 bases between. CDR3 residues: CASCGPRYEQYF. In DNA, the CDR3 is TGTGCCAGCTGTGGGCCTCGGTACGAGCAGTACTTC.

V is TRBV27 and J is TRBJ2-2; D perhaps matches TRBD2 (5 bases). From germline, CDR1 is MNHEY and CDR2 SMNVEV (reference sequence). V dropped 4 bases and J dropped 6 bases, with 12 bases sitting between them. The CDR3 contains 14 residues. This chain's CDR3 is CASSSGLLAGELFF. In nucleotides, the CDR3 is TGTGCCAGCAGTTCTGGACTCCTAGCCGGGGAGCTGTTTTTT.

The chain joins TRBV11-3 to TRBJ2-5; 7 nucleotides align to TRBD2. Per the germline V gene, CDR1 is SGHNT and CDR2 is YENEEA. The CDR3 is 14 amino acids. V was clipped by 6 bases and J by 7 bases; unmatched bases: 11. This CDR3 is CASSFISGGGTQYF. CDR3 in DNA: TGTGCCAGCAGTTTTATCTCCGGCGGGGGGACCCAGTACTTC.

The chain employs TRBV12-3 or TRBV12-4 and TRBJ2-5; D uncertain. This CDR3 is 12 amino acids long. V shed 1 base and J shed 4 bases, with 4 bases lying between them. CDR3 residues: CASSLVSETQYF. As DNA, the CDR3 is TGTGCCAGCAGTTTAGTCTCAGAGACCCAGTACTTC.

The chain employs TRBV6-2 or TRBV6-3 and TRBJ2-5; no firm D call. V lost 3 bases and J lost 5, with 10 bases in between. The CDR3 length is 13 residues. Germline V gene lookup returns CDR1 MNHEY and CDR2 SVGEGT. The CDR3 coding sequence is TGTGCCAGCAGTTATCCTAATACGGAGACCCAGTACTTC. Its protein product is CASSYPNTETQYF.

Written as DNA, the CDR3 is TGCAGCGTTCATTCCGGGACAGTTGATGGCTACACCTTC. Its protein is CSVHSGTVDGYTF. The V call is TRBV29-1, the J call TRBJ1-2; 7 bases align to TRBD1. The CDR3 consists of 13 residues. V shed 5 bases and J 6 bases; nucleotides not matched to a gene: 9. Germline assignment: CDR1 SQVTM and CDR2 ANQGSEA.

The chain couples TRBV5-1 to TRBJ2-6; D perhaps matches TRBD2 (6 bases). The CDR3 is 15 amino acids. The V end lost 0 bases, the J end lost 2 bases, and 6 bases lay between the germline ends. Germline CDR1 SGHRS, CDR2 YFSETQ. The CDR3 sequence is CASSLAGAGANVLTF. The CDR3 DNA reads as TGCGCCAGCAGCTTGGCGGGGGCTGGGGCCAACGTCCTGACTTTC.

The J gene is TRBJ1-2, the V gene TRBV7-8; a possible D gene is TRBD1 (5 bases). CDR1 and CDR2 from the germline V gene are SGHVS and FQNEAQ. V was shortened by 5 bases and J by 6 bases, with 22 bases between the two germline ends. This CDR3 contains 16 residues. Here the CDR3 reads CASSPIWRGPSDGYTF. In nucleotides, the CDR3 is TGTGCCAGCAGCCCCATATGGAGGGGCCCTTCAGATGGCTACACCTTC.

The chain links TRBV19 to TRBJ2-3, with TRBD2 matching 7 bases. Germline lookup yields CDR1 LNHDA and CDR2 SQIVND (reference sequence). V dropped 6 bases and J dropped 14; count of bases not matched to a gene: 11. This CDR3 region has 12 residues. The CDR3 here is CASSRGTTPRYF. The CDR3 DNA follows: TGTGCCAGTAGCCGAGGGACTACCCCTCGGTATTTT.

J is TRBJ2-7 and V is TRBV28; D not resolved. The V and J ends lost 5 bases and 4 bases respectively, with 12 bases between them. The CDR3 is 13 residues long. Germline CDR1 reads MDHEN; CDR2 reads SYDVKM. CDR3 DNA sequence: TGTGCCAGCAGTCCCGAGGCCGCTTACGAGCAGTACTTC. Encoded protein: CASSPEAAYEQYF.